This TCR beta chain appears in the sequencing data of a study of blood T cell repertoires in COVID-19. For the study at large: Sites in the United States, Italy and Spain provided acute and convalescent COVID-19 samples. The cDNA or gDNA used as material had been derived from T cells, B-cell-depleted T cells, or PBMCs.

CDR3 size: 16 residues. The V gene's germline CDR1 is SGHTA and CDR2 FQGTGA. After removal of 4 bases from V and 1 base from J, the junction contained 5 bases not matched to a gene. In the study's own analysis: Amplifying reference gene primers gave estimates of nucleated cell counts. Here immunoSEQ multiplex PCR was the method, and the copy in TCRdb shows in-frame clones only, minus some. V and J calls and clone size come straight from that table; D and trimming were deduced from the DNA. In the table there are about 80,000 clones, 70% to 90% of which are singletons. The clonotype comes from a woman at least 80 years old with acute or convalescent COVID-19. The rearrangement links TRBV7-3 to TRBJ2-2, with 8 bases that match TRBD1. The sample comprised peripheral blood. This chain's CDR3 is CASSSQGARNTGELFF. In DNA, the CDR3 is TGTGCCAGCAGCTCCCAGGGGGCGCGGAACACCGGGGAGCTGTTTTTT. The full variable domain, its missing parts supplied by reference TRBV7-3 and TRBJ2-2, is GAGVSQTPSNKVTEKGKYVELRCDPISGHTALYWYRQSLGQGPEFLIYFQGTGAADDSGLPNDRFFAVRPEGSVSTLKIQRTERGDSAVYLCASSSQGARNTGELFFGEGSRLTVL.